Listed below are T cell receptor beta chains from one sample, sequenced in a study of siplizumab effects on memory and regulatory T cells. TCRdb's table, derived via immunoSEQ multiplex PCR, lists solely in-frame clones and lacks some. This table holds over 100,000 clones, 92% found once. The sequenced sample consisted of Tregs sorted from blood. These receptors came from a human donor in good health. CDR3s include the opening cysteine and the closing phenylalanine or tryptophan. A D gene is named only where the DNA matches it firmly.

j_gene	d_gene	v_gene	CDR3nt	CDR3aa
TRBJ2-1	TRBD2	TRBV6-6	TGTGCCAGCAGCCCAACCCTAGCGGGGGGGCTCGATGAGCAGTTCTTC	CASSPTLAGGLDEQFF
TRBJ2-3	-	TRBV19	TGTGCCAGTAGTGTGGGGCTATCCGCAGATACGCAGTATTTT	CASSVGLSADTQYF
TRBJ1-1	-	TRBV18	TGTGCCAGCGCCAAGAGCACTGAAGCTTTCTTT	CASAKSTEAFF
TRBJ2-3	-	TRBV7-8	TGTGCCAGCACGCGAGTAGGGGGAGCACAGGGACCAGATACGCAGTATTTT	CASTRVGGAQGPDTQYF
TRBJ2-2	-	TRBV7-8	TGTGCCAGCAGCTTAGCGCCGGACACCGGGGAGCTGTTTTTT	CASSLAPDTGELFF
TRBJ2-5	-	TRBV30	TGTGCCTGGGGGACTTTGGGGGAGACCCAGTACTTC	CAWGTLGETQYF
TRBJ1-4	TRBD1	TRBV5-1	TGCGCCAGCAGCTTCGGGGACAGGGGAGGTGAAAAACTGTTTTTT	CASSFGDRGGEKLFF
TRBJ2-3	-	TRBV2	TGTGCCAGCAATAGGGGTACAGATACGCAGTATTTT	CASNRGTDTQYF
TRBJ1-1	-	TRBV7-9	TGTGCCAGCAGCCGCGCGAACACTGAAGCTTTCTTT	CASSRANTEAFF
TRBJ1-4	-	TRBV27	TGTGCCAGCAGTTTCGGCAGGGTAGCAACTAATGAAAAACTGTTTTTT	CASSFGRVATNEKLFF
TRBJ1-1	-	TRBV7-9	TGTGCCAGCAGCTTAGGCAAATTGAACACTGAAGCTTTCTTT	CASSLGKLNTEAFF
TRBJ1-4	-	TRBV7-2	TGTGCCAGCAGCCCCTTCGGGACTGCCGTCGAAAAACTGTTTTTT	CASSPFGTAVEKLFF
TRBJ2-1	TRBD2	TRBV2	TGTGCCAGCTCCTCCCCGGGGACTAGCGGGGGGAAATCCTACAATGAGCAGTTCTTC	CASSSPGTSGGKSYNEQFF
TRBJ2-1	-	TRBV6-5	TGTGCCAGCAGTTACAATGAGCAGTTCTTC	CASSYNEQFF
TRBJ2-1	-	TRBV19	TGTGCCAGTAGTACCGGAGGGGTCCTCTCCTACAATGAGCAGTTCTTC	CASSTGGVLSYNEQFF
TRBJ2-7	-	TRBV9	TGTGCCAGCAGCCCTGCGGTCACTGCCTCCTACGAGCAGTACTTC	CASSPAVTASYEQYF
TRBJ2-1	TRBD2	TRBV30	TGTGCCTGGACTAGCGGGGTACCGTACAATGAGCAGTTCTTC	CAWTSGVPYNEQFF
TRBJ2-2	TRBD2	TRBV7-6	TGTGCCAGCAGCTTAGTTGGGAGCGGGGTTACTACCGGGGAGCTGTTTTTT	CASSLVGSGVTTGELFF
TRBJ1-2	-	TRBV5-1	TGCGCCAGCAGCTTGTTGGTGGGCACTAACTATGGCTACACCTTC	CASSLLVGTNYGYTF
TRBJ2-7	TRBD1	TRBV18	TGTGCCAGCTCACCGAGGACAGGGGACTACGAGCAGTACTTC	CASSPRTGDYEQYF
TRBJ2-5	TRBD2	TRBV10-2	TGCGCCAGCAGCGACGGGGTGGTAGCGGGAACGGAGACCCAGTACTTC	CASSDGVVAGTETQYF
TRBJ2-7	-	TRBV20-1	TGCAGTGCTCGACAGTCCTACGAGCAGTACTTC	CSARQSYEQYF